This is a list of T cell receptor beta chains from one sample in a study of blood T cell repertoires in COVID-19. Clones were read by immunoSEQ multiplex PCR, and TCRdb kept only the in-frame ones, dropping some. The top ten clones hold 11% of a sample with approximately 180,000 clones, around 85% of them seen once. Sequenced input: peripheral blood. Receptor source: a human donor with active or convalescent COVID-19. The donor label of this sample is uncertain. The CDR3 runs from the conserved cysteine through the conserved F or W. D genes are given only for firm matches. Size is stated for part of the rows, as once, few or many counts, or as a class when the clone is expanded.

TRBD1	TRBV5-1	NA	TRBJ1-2	CASSHGDREPGYTF	TGCGCCAGCAGCCACGGGGACAGGGAGCCTGGCTACACCTTC
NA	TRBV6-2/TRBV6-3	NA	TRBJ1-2	CASSYHREDGYTF	TGTGCCAGCAGTTACCACCGGGAAGATGGCTACACCTTC
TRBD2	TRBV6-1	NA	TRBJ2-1	CASSEGLRGLAYNEQFF	TGTGCCAGCAGTGAGGGTTTACGGGGACTAGCGTACAATGAGCAGTTCTTC
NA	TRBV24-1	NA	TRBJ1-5	CATSDLGVGQPQHF	TGTGCCACCAGTGATTTAGGGGTGGGGCAGCCCCAGCATTTT
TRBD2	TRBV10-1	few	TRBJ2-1	CASSDSGSSYNEQFF	TGCGCCAGCAGTGACAGCGGGAGTTCCTACAATGAGCAGTTCTTC
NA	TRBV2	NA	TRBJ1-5	CASSEGRGGQPQHF	TGTGCCAGCAGTGAAGGGAGGGGGGGACAGCCCCAGCATTTT
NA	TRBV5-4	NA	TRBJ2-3	CASRLASQSTDTQYF	TGTGCCAGCAGATTGGCCTCTCAGAGCACAGATACGCAGTATTTT
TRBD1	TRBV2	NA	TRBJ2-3	CASFTRQGETTDTQYF	TGTGCCAGCTTCACCCGACAGGGGGAGACCACAGATACGCAGTATTTT
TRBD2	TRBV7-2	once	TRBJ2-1	CASRERSGGPGYNEQFF	TGTGCCAGCAGGGAGCGTTCGGGGGGGCCGGGTTACAATGAGCAGTTCTTC
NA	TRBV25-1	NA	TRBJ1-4	CASSELGLGEKLFF	TGTGCCAGCAGTGAACTGGGCTTAGGAGAAAAACTGTTTTTT
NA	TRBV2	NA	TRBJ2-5	CASRETGNQETQYF	TGTGCCAGCAGGGAAACAGGGAACCAAGAGACCCAGTACTTC
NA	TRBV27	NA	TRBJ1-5	CASSLQGGVNQPQHF	TGTGCCAGCAGTTTACAGGGAGGGGTCAATCAGCCCCAGCATTTT
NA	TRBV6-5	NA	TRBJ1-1	CASSYSWGHSNTEAFF	TGTGCCAGCAGTTACTCGTGGGGACACTCGAACACTGAAGCTTTCTTT
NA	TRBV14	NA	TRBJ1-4	CASSQDMGAWGHEKLFF	TGTGCCAGCAGCCAAGATATGGGGGCGTGGGGACATGAAAAACTGTTTTTT
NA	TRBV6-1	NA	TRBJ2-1	CASSEGQGPYNEQFF	TGTGCCAGCAGTGAAGGCCAGGGGCCCTACAATGAGCAGTTCTTC
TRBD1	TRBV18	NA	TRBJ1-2	CASSRQGGNGYTF	TGTGCCAGCTCACGACAGGGTGGAAATGGCTACACCTTC
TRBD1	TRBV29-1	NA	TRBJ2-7	CSVAGTVSYEQYF	TGCAGCGTAGCCGGGACAGTCTCCTACGAGCAGTACTTC
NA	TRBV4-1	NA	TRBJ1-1	CASSQDRGHLNTEAFF	TGCGCCAGCAGCCAAGATCGGGGACACTTGAACACTGAAGCTTTCTTT
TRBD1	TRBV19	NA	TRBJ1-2	CASSIAGRGRIGYTF	TGTGCCAGTAGTATAGCTGGCAGGGGGCGTATTGGCTACACCTTC
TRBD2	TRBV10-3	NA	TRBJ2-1	CAISGGGYNEQFF	TGTGCCATCAGTGGGGGGGGGTACAATGAGCAGTTCTTC
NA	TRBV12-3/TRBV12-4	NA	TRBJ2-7	CASSLGGPQYF	TGTGCCAGCAGTTTAGGCGGTCCGCAGTACTTC
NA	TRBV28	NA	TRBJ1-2	CAEGGGIYGYTF	TGTGCTGAGGGGGGGGGCATCTATGGCTACACCTTC
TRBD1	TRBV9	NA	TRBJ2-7	CASSVDGTDAGYEQYF	TGTGCCAGCAGCGTAGATGGGACAGATGCCGGCTACGAGCAGTACTTC
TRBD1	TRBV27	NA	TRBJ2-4	CASRHSTGPTLYF	TGTGCCAGCAGACACTCGACAGGGCCCACACTGTACTTC
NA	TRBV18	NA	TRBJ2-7	CASSPRTASYEQYF	TGTGCCAGCTCACCTCGGACAGCATCCTACGAGCAGTACTTC
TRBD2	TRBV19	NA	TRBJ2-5	CASSIGLAGGHETQYF	TGTGCCAGTAGTATTGGGTTAGCGGGAGGCCACGAGACCCAGTACTTC
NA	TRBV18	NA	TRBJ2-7	CASSPGGDEQYF	TGTGCCAGCTCACCAGGCGGTGACGAGCAGTACTTC